Described below is a single T cell receptor beta chain sequence and its context. With 7 bases clipped from V and 8 bases from J, the junction kept 11 bases outside the gene matches. Germline V gives CDR1 SGHRS, CDR2 YFSETQ. The CDR3 covers 16 residues. The source of the sample is a study of identical twins. MiXCR, applied by TCRdb to the 5' RACE reads, yields one record per CDR3 protein. There are around 960,000 distinct CDR3 sequences in the sample; roughly 12% occur only once, and roughly 1.6% lies in the top ten. Separately, the same data were catalogued under a study of yellow fever vaccine responses in identical twins.

V and J are TRBV5-1 and TRBJ2-1; 14 nucleotides agree with TRBD2. The specimen was PBMCs. The receptor comes from a woman between 18 and 30 years old in good health. The CDR3 DNA reads as TGCGCCAGCTCCGGGGTCAGACTAGCGGGAGGGGATGAGCAGTTCTTC. Amino acids: CASSGVRLAGGDEQFF.